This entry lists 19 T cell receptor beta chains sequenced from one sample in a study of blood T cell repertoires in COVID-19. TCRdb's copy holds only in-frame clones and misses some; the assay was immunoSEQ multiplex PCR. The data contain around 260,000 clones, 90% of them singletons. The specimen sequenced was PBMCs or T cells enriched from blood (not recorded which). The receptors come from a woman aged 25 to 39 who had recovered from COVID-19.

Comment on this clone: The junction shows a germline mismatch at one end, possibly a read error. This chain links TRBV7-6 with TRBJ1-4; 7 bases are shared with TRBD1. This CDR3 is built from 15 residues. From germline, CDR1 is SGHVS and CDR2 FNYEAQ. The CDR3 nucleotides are TGTGCCAGCAGCTTAACCGGGACAGCTAAGGAAAAACTGTTTTTT. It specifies CASSLTGTAKEKLFF.

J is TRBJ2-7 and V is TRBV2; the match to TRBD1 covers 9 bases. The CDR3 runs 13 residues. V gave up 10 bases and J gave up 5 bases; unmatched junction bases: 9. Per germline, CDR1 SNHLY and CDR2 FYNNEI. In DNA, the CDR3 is TGTGCCACCGATAAACAGGGGGCTCACGAGCAGTACTTC. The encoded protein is CATDKQGAHEQYF. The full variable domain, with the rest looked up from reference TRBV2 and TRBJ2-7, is EPEVTQTPSHQVTQMGQEVILRCVPISNHLYFYWYRQILGQKVEFLVSFYNNEISEKSEIFDDQFSVERPDGSNFTLKIRSTKLEDSAMYFCATDKQGAHEQYFGPGTRLTVT.

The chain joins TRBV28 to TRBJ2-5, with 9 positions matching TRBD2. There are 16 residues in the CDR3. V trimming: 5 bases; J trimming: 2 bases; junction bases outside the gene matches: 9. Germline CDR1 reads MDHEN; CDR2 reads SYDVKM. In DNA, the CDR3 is TGTGCCAGCAGTCTACCATTAGCGGGAGCGCAAGAGACCCAGTACTTC. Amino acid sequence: CASSLPLAGAQETQYF.

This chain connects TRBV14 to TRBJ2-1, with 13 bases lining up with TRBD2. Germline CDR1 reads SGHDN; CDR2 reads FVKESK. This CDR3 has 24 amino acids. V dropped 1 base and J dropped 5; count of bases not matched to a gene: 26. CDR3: CASSQAWDVRPGLAGSKPHNEQFF. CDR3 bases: TGTGCCAGCAGCCAAGCCTGGGACGTAAGACCGGGACTAGCGGGATCAAAACCCCACAATGAGCAGTTCTTC.

The CDR3 here is CASKLAEPYNEQFF. The CDR3 DNA reads TGTGCCAGTAAACTAGCGGAACCCTACAATGAGCAGTTCTTC. The chain joins TRBV19 to TRBJ2-1; 8 nucleotides line up with TRBD2. The germline gives CDR1 LNHDA, CDR2 SQIVND (reference sequence). CDR3 size: 14 residues. J gave up 2 bases and V 7 bases, and 4 bases lay outside the gene matches.

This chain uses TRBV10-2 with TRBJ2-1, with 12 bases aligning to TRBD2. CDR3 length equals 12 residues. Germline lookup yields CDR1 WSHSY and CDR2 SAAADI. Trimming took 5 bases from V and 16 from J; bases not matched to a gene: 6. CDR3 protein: CASSSSGRGGFF. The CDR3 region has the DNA TGCGCCAGCAGTTCTAGCGGGAGGGGAGGATTCTTC.

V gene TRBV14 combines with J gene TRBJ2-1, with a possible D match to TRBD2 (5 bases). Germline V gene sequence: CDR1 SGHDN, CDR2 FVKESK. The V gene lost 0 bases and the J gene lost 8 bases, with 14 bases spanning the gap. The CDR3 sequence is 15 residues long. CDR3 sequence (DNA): TGTGCCAGCAGCCAAGAAGCCAGGTCGCGGGATGAGCAGTTCTTC. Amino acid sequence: CASSQEARSRDEQFF.

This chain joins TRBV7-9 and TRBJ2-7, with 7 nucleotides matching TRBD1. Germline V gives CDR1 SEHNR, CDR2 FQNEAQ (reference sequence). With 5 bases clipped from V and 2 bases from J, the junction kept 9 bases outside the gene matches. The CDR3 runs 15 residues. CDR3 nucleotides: TGTGCCAGCAGCCCCAGGGGGACAACCACCTACGAGCAGTACTTC. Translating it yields CASSPRGTTTYEQYF.

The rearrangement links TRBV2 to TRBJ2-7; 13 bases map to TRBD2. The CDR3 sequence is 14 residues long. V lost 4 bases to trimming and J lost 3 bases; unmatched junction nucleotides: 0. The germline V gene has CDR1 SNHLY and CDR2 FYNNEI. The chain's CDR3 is CASSGTSGSYEQYF. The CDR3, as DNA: TGTGCCAGCAGTGGGACTAGCGGGAGCTACGAGCAGTACTTC.

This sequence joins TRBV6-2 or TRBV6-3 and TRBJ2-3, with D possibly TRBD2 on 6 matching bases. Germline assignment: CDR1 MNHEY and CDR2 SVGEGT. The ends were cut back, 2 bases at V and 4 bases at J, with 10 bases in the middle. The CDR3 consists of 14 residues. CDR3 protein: CASSYGASADTQYF. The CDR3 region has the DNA TGTGCCAGCAGTTACGGGGCTAGCGCAGATACGCAGTATTTT.

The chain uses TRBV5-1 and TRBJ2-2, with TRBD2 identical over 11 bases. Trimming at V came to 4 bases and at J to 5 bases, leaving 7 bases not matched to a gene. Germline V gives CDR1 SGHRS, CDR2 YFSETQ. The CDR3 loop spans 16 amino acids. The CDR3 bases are TGCGCCAGCAGCACTAGCGGGAGTGTTATGACCGGGGAGCTGTTTTTT. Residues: CASSTSGSVMTGELFF.

The CDR3 bases are TGCGCCAGCAGCTTGGAGACAGGGTCGGTTTCCTACGAGCAGTACTTC. Protein product: CASSLETGSVSYEQYF. The genes are TRBV5-1 and TRBJ2-7; 7 bases fit TRBD1. J lost 1 base, V lost 0 bases, and 7 bases had no gene match. This CDR3 region has 16 residues. Germline V gene sequence: CDR1 SGHRS, CDR2 YFSETQ.

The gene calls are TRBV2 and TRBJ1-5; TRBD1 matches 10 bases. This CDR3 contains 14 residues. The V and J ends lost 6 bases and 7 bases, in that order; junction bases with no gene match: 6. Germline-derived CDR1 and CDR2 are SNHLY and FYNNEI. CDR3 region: CASSDRGLGQPQHF. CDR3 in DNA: TGTGCCAGCAGCGACAGGGGGCTGGGGCAGCCCCAGCATTTT.

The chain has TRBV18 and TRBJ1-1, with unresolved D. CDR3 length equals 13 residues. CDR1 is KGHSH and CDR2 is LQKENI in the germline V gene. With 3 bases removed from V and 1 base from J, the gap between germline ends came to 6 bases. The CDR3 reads CASSPLANTEAFF. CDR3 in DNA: TGTGCCAGCTCACCTCTGGCGAACACTGAAGCTTTCTTT.

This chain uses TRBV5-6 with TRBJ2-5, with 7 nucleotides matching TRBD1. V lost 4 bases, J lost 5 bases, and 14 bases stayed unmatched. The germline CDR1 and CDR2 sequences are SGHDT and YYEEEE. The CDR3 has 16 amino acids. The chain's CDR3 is CASSPLTGQRGETQYF. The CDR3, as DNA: TGTGCCAGCAGCCCCCTGACAGGGCAAAGAGGGGAGACCCAGTACTTC.

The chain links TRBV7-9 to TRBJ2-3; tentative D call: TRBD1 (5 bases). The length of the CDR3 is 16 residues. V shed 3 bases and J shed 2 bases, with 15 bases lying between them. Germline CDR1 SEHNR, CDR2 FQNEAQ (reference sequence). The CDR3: CASSFQTATPTDTQYF. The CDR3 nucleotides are TGTGCCAGCAGCTTCCAGACAGCAACCCCCACAGATACGCAGTATTTT.

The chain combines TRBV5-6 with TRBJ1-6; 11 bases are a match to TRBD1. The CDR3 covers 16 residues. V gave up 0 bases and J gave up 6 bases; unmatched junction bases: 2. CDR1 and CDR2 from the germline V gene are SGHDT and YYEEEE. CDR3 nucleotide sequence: TGTGCCAGCAGCTTGGGGACAGGGGGCCTTAATTCACCCCTCCACTTT. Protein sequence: CASSLGTGGLNSPLHF.

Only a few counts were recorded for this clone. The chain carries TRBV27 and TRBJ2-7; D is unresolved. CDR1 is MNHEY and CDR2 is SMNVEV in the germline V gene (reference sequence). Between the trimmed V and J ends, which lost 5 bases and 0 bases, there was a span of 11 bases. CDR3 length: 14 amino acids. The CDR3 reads CASSLRVNSYEQYF. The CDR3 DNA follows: TGTGCCAGCAGTCTCCGGGTCAACTCCTACGAGCAGTACTTC.

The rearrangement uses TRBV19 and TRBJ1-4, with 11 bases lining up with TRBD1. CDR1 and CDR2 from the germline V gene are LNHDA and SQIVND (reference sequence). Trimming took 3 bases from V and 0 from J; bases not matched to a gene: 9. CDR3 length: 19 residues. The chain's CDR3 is CASSMLDRGPTSTNEKLFF. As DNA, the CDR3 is TGTGCCAGTAGTATGCTGGACAGGGGGCCTACTTCAACTAATGAAAAACTGTTTTTT.